The TCR beta chain described here comes from a study of blood T cell repertoires in COVID-19. Study details: Italy, Spain and the United States were the sources of the convalescent and acute COVID-19 samples. PBMCs, B-cell-depleted T cells, or T cells were the source of the cDNA or gDNA that made up the material.

How the authors handled the data: For nucleated cells, counts were estimated from reference gene primer amplification. Profiling relied on immunoSEQ multiplex PCR, and the TCRdb table lists in-frame clones only, not all of them. That table gives V, J and clone size, and the DNA gave D and trimming. Of under 300,000 clones in the sample, about 85% were seen once. The receptor's source is a man aged 60 to 75 who had recovered from COVID-19. Sequencing was carried out using peripheral blood.

CDR3 coding DNA: TGTGCCAGCAGCGTCTCACAGGGCCCCCCAAACACTGAAGCTTTCTTT. This sequence encodes CASSVSQGPPNTEAFF. The genes are TRBV9 and TRBJ1-1, with D possibly matching TRBD1 (6 bases). The V gene's germline CDR1 is SGDLS and CDR2 YYNGEE. Deletions cut 2 bases from V and 2 bases from J, with 16 bases between. The CDR3 is 16 amino acids.